One sample yielded the 10 T cell receptor beta chains listed below, sequenced in a study of blood T cell repertoires in COVID-19. TCRdb keeps only in-frame clones here, not all; method: immunoSEQ multiplex PCR. The sample records about 15,000 clones, 85% to 90% being singletons. Material: peripheral blood. The receptors come from a woman in her 70s in a cohort sampled during active or convalescent COVID-19.

This rearrangement joins TRBV5-1 to TRBJ2-5, with D maybe TRBD1 (6 bases). CDR1 and CDR2 from the germline V gene are SGHRS and YFSETQ. The CDR3 totals 14 residues. The V and J ends lost 4 bases and 4 bases respectively, with 14 bases between them. Here the CDR3 DNA reads TGCGCCAGCAGCCTCGGACAGAAGGTAGAGACCCAGTACTTC. Amino acid sequence: CASSLGQKVETQYF.

CDR3 in DNA: TGTGCCAGCAGCCACCTCCAACTAGCGGGGCAAGAGACCCAGTACTTC. Translating gives CASSHLQLAGQETQYF. This chain connects TRBV5-4 to TRBJ2-5; 10 bases match TRBD2. J lost 2 bases, V lost 4 bases, and 8 bases had no gene match. This CDR3 has 16 residues. The V gene's germline CDR1 is SGHNT and CDR2 YYREEE (reference sequence).

The chain links TRBV5-5 to TRBJ1-1, with D unclear. The CDR3 is 11 residues long. Germline assignment: CDR1 SGHKS and CDR2 YYEKEE (reference sequence). Trimming removed 3 bases at V and 3 bases at J, with 3 bases between. CDR3 sequence: CASSSYTEAFF. Here the CDR3 DNA reads TGTGCCAGCAGCTCCTACACTGAAGCTTTCTTT.

V gene TRBV19 combines with J gene TRBJ1-4, with D perhaps TRBD1 (5 bases). The CDR3 is 13 residues long. V was trimmed by 7 bases and J by 8 bases, leaving 14 bases between them. Germline V CDR1 and CDR2: LNHDA, SQIVND (reference sequence). Here the CDR3 DNA reads TGTGCCAGTATGGGGCAGGGCAGAGAAAAACTGTTTTTT. Amino acids: CASMGQGREKLFF.

The V gene is TRBV19, the J gene TRBJ1-2, with no clear D. V was clipped by 6 bases and J by 4 bases, with 15 bases between them. Germline V gives CDR1 LNHDA, CDR2 SQIVND (reference sequence). This CDR3 region has 14 residues. CDR3 in amino acids: CASRYILGTYGYTF. The CDR3 DNA reads TGTGCCAGTAGGTACATCCTGGGCACCTATGGCTACACCTTC.

The CDR3 coding sequence is TGTGCCAGCCGGGACAGCATCTCTGGAAACACCATATATTTT. This gives the protein CASRDSISGNTIYF. This sequence joins TRBV28 and TRBJ1-3, with 7 bases aligning to TRBD1. CDR1 MDHEN and CDR2 SYDVKM come from the germline V gene. After removal of 8 bases from V and 0 bases from J, the junction contained 4 bases not matched to a gene. The CDR3 spans 14 residues.

J is TRBJ2-7 and V is TRBV19; 8 bases map to TRBD2. This CDR3 has 14 amino acids. Unmatched junction bases numbered 4, after V lost 3 bases and J lost 3 bases. Germline V gives CDR1 LNHDA, CDR2 SQIVND (reference sequence). The CDR3 protein is CASSIGGAGYEQYF. The CDR3 nucleotides are TGTGCCAGTAGTATCGGGGGGGCAGGCTACGAGCAGTACTTC.

The chain recombines TRBV3-1 (or the pseudogene TRBV3-2) with TRBJ2-5, with D maybe TRBD2 (6 bases). V lost 2 bases and J 7 bases, leaving 17 bases between the germline ends. The germline V gene encodes CDR1 LGHDT and CDR2 YNNKEL (reference sequence). The CDR3 covers 15 residues. The CDR3 DNA reads TGTGCCAGCAGCCAACGGCCGGGGGACCTGGGGACCCAGTACTTC. This encodes CASSQRPGDLGTQYF.

By proportion, this clone is large (0.1 to 1%). The chain joins TRBV7-9 to TRBJ2-7, with 8 nucleotides matching TRBD2. Germline values: CDR1 SEHNR, CDR2 FQNEAQ (reference sequence). Trimming took 1 base from V and 6 from J; bases not matched to a gene: 11. This CDR3 spans 16 amino acids. The CDR3 sequence is CASSLVAGLKAIEQYF. The CDR3 DNA is TGTGCCAGCAGCTTAGTAGCGGGGTTAAAGGCTATCGAGCAGTACTTC.

The V gene is TRBV19, the J gene TRBJ1-4; 7 nucleotides agree with TRBD1. In germline, CDR1 is LNHDA, CDR2 SQIVND (reference sequence). The CDR3 sequence is 16 residues long. J gave up 8 bases and V 0 bases, and 9 bases lay outside the gene matches. The CDR3 bases are TGTGCCAGTAGTATAGAGAGACAGGGTGCAGGCGAAAAACTGTTTTTT. This translates into CASSIERQGAGEKLFF.